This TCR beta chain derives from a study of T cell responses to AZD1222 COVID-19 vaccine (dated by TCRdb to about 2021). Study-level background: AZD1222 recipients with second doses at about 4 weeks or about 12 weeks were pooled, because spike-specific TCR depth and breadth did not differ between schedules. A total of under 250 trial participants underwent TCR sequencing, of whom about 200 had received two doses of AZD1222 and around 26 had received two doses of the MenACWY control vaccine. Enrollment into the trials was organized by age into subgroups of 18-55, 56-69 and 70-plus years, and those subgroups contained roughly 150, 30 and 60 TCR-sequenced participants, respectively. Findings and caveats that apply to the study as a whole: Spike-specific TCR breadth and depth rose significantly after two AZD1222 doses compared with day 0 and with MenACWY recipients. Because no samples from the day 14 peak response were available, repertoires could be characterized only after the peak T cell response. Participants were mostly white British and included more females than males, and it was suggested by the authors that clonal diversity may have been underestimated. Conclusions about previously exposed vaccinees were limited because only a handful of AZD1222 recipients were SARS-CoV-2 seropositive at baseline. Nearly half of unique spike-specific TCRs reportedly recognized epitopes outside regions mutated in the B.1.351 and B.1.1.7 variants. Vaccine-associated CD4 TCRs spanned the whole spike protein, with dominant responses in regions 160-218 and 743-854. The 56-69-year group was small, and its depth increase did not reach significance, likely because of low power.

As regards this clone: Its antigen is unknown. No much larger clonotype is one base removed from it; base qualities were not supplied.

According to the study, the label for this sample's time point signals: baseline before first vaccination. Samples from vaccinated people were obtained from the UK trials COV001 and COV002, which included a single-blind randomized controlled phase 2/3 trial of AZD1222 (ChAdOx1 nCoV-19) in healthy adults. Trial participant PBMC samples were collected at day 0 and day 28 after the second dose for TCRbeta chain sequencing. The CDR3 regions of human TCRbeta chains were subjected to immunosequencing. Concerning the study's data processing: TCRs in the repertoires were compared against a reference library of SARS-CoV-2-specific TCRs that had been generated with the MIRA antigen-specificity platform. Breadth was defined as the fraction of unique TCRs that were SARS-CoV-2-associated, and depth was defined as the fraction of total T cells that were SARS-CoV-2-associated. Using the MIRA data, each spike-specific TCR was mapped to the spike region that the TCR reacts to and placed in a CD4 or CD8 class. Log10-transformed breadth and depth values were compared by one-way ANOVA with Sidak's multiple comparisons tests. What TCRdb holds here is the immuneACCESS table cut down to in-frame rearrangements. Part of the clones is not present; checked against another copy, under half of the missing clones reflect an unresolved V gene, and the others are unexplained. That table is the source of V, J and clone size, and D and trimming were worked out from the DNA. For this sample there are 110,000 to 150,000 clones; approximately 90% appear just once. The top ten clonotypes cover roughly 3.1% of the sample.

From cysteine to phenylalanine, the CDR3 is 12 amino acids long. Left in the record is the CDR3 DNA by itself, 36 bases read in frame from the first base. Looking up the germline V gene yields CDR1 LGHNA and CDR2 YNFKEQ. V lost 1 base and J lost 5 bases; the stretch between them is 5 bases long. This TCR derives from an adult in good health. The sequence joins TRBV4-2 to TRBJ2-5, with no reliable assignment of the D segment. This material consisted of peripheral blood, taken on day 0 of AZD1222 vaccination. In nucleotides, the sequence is TGTGCCAGCAGCCAAGGGTGGGAGACCCAGTACTTC. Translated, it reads CASSQGWETQYF.